These 24 T cell receptor beta chains were all obtained from the same sample, sequenced in a study of cytotoxic CD8 clonotypes in ibrutinib-treated CLL. The repertoire was sequenced with immunoSEQ multiplex PCR; TCRdb's copy has only in-frame clones and lacks some. The sample lists about 300,000 clones; over 55% were seen once. The sample consisted of PBMCs, taken after 36 months of ibrutinib treatment. The receptors derive from a human donor with chronic lymphocytic leukemia.

The chain links TRBV5-8 to TRBJ1-1, with 7 positions matching TRBD1. The germline V gene has CDR1 SGHTS and CDR2 YDEGEE. This CDR3 contains 15 residues. Trimming at V came to 6 bases and at J to 3 bases, leaving 11 bases not matched to a gene. CDR3 amino acids: CASKLGTGVDTEAFF. The CDR3 DNA follows: TGTGCCAGCAAGCTTGGAACAGGGGTTGACACTGAAGCTTTCTTT.

V usage is TRBV6-4 and J usage is TRBJ2-1; TRBD1 is a possible D gene (6 bases). Deletions cut 2 bases from V and 9 bases from J, with 14 bases between. The CDR3 consists of 14 residues. Germline V gives CDR1 MRHNA, CDR2 SNTAGT. The chain's CDR3 is CASSDHETGGEQFF. CDR3 coding DNA: TGTGCCAGCAGTGACCACGAGACAGGCGGTGAGCAGTTCTTC.

This chain joins TRBV27 and TRBJ2-7, with D hard to call. This CDR3 is built from 15 residues. Between the trimmed V and J ends, which lost 6 bases and 4 bases, there was a span of 19 bases. From germline, CDR1 is MNHEY and CDR2 SMNVEV (reference sequence). This CDR3 reads CASSPVESWRYEQYF. The CDR3 DNA reads TGTGCCAGCAGCCCCGTTGAGTCATGGAGATACGAGCAGTACTTC.

CDR3 bases: TGTGCCAGCAGTACCGGACAGGGAGAGAGACAGCCCCAGCATTTT. Its translation is CASSTGQGERQPQHF. The chain is built from TRBV28 and TRBJ1-5, with 8 bases lining up with TRBD1. Germline V gene lookup returns CDR1 MDHEN and CDR2 SYDVKM. This CDR3 has 15 amino acids. V trimming: 5 bases; J trimming: 7 bases; junction bases outside the gene matches: 10.

This clone was observed a handful of times. This sequence joins TRBV9 and TRBJ2-1; 8 nucleotides agree with TRBD1. CDR1 is SGDLS and CDR2 is YYNGEE in the germline V gene. Trimming removed 0 bases from V and 5 bases from J; junction bases left unmatched: 4. This CDR3 comprises 15 residues. CDR3 DNA sequence: TGTGCCAGCAGCGTAGGGACAGGGAATGACAATGAGCAGTTCTTC. Protein: CASSVGTGNDNEQFF. The complete variable domain, with remaining parts taken from reference TRBV9 and TRBJ2-1, reads DSGVTQTPKHLITATGQRVTLRCSPRSGDLSVYWYQQSLDQGLQFLIQYYNGEERAKGNILERFSAQQFPDLHSELNLSSLELGDSALYFCASSVGTGNDNEQFFGPGTRLTVL.

The V and J genes are TRBV5-5 and TRBJ1-6; D is possibly TRBD1 (6 bases). Germline CDR1 reads SGHKS; CDR2 reads YYEKEE (reference sequence). V gave up 2 bases and J gave up 7 bases, with 16 bases separating them. The CDR3 totals 16 residues. CDR3 sequence reads: CASSFTLQGINSPLHF. In DNA form, the CDR3 reads TGTGCCAGCAGCTTCACGCTACAGGGTATCAATTCACCCCTCCACTTT.

The J gene is TRBJ2-7, the V gene TRBV7-2; 13 nucleotides agree with TRBD2. Germline values: CDR1 SGHTA, CDR2 FQGNSA. Germline trimming cut 5 bases from V and 5 bases from J; bases unmatched to any gene: 6. This CDR3 has 15 residues. CDR3 amino acids: CASSARTSGRHEQYF. CDR3 nucleotides: TGTGCCAGCAGCGCACGGACTAGCGGGAGACACGAGCAGTACTTC.

J is TRBJ2-3 and V is TRBV6-5; TRBD1 might be the D (5 bases). Germline V lookup: CDR1 MNHEY, CDR2 SVGAGI. The V gene lost 5 bases and the J gene lost 4 bases, with 10 bases spanning the gap. This CDR3 comprises 13 residues. The CDR3 region is CASSDQGADTQYF. The CDR3 region has the DNA TGTGCCAGCAGTGACCAGGGTGCAGATACGCAGTATTTT.

The chain combines TRBV5-4 with TRBJ1-1; D call uncertain. The V end was cut by 8 bases, the J end by 1 base, with 12 bases between. The germline V gene has CDR1 SGHNT and CDR2 YYREEE (reference sequence). The CDR3 has 13 amino acids. The CDR3 region has the DNA TGTGCCAGTGGCCAGCGGGGGAACACTGAAGCTTTCTTT. Residues: CASGQRGNTEAFF.

The chain couples TRBV6-6 to TRBJ1-2; 7 nucleotides line up with TRBD1. V lost 5 bases to trimming and J lost 2 bases; unmatched junction nucleotides: 8. Germline values: CDR1 MNHNY, CDR2 SVGAGI (reference sequence). The CDR3 has 15 amino acids. CDR3 residues: CASSRDPQGNYGYTF. The CDR3 DNA sequence: TGTGCCAGCAGTCGCGACCCACAGGGGAACTATGGCTACACCTTC.

The chain uses TRBV6-5 and TRBJ2-3, with D uncertain. Germline V CDR1 and CDR2: MNHEY, SVGAGI. V was pared by 6 bases and J by 4 bases, with 14 bases between. The CDR3 sequence is 14 residues long. CDR3 sequence (DNA): TGTGCCAGCAGCCCTGAGTCCCGGGCAGATACGCAGTATTTT. It yields the protein CASSPESRADTQYF.

V is TRBV7-9 and J is TRBJ2-5, with no clear D. Looked up from germline, CDR1 is SEHNR and CDR2 is FQNEAQ (reference sequence). Trimming took off 10 bases at V and 5 bases at J, with 11 bases between the two ends. This CDR3 region has 11 residues. CDR3 bases: TGTGCCATCCAATTAGGGGAGACCCAGTACTTC. Its translation: CAIQLGETQYF. Full variable domain (rest looked up from reference TRBV7-9 and TRBJ2-5): DTGVSQNPRHKITKRGQNVTFRCDPISEHNRLYWYRQTLGQGPEFLTYFQNEAQLEKSRLLSDRFSAERPKGSFSTLEIQRTEQGDSAMYLCAIQLGETQYFGPGTRLLVL.

The table lists this clone with a few counts. J is TRBJ1-2 and V is TRBV7-3; D might be TRBD1 (6 bases). Germline V lookup: CDR1 SGHTA, CDR2 FQGTGA. The length of the CDR3 is 15 residues. The V gene lost 4 bases and the J gene lost 2 bases, with 14 bases spanning the gap. CDR3 nucleotides: TGTGCCAGCAGCTCGACTGGGGGGACAAACTATGGCTACACCTTC. Translating it yields CASSSTGGTNYGYTF.

This clone was detected a few times. The chain is built from TRBV7-2 and TRBJ2-7, with TRBD2 matching over 15 bases. The CDR3 has 14 residues. In germline, CDR1 is SGHTA, CDR2 FQGNSA. V dropped 4 bases and J dropped 6; count of bases not matched to a gene: 1. CDR3 nucleotide sequence: TGTGCCAGCAGCTGGGGACTAGCGGGGGGCGAGCAGTACTTC. Its translation: CASSWGLAGGEQYF.

The chain links TRBV2 to TRBJ2-7, with TRBD1 identical over 7 bases. The germline V gene encodes CDR1 SNHLY and CDR2 FYNNEI. The CDR3 extends over 16 amino acids. Trimming at V came to 2 bases and at J to 2 bases, leaving 9 bases not matched to a gene. The CDR3 nucleotides are TGTGCCAGCAGTGAACCTTCGGGTAGGGGGCCCTACGAGCAGTACTTC. This encodes CASSEPSGRGPYEQYF.

The chain is built from TRBV11-2 and TRBJ1-2, with 7 bases fitting TRBD1. Germline CDR1 is SGHAT and CDR2 is FQNNGV. The V segment lost 5 bases and the J segment 1 base; nucleotides outside the gene matches: 7. This CDR3 is 15 amino acids long. CDR3 coding DNA: TGTGCCAGCAGCCCTGGGACAGTGATTAACTATGGCTACACCTTC. Amino acid sequence: CASSPGTVINYGYTF.

A word on this clone: At the DNA level, this CDR3 is encoded by other sequences in the same sample as well. This sequence joins TRBV5-6 and TRBJ2-5, with no clear D. The CDR3 loop spans 11 amino acids. V dropped 3 bases and J dropped 4 bases, with 4 bases sitting between them. Germline V gene sequence: CDR1 SGHDT, CDR2 YYEEEE. This CDR3 reads CASSSRETQYF. CDR3 DNA: TGTGCCAGCAGCTCACGAGAGACCCAGTACTTC.

J is TRBJ2-3 and V is TRBV10-1; D tentatively reads TRBD1 or TRBD2 (5 bases each). The CDR3 contains 17 residues. V was pared by 0 bases and J by 4 bases, with 17 bases between. Germline V CDR1 and CDR2: WNHNN, SYGVQD (reference sequence). The CDR3, as DNA: TGCGCCAGCAGTGAGTCGGGGCCGGGTCTGGGGGCAGATACGCAGTATTTT. It is translated as CASSESGPGLGADTQYF.

The chain links TRBV5-6 to TRBJ1-1, with D perhaps matching TRBD1 (6 bases). Trimming took off 2 bases at V and 11 bases at J, with 13 bases between the two ends. Per the germline V gene, CDR1 is SGHDT and CDR2 is YYEEEE. The CDR3 spans 12 residues. The CDR3 here is CASSFNRAGAFF. CDR3 sequence (DNA): TGTGCCAGCAGCTTTAACAGGGCGGGCGCTTTCTTT.

The CDR3 spells CASRVLGQGPNYGYTF. Here the CDR3 DNA reads TGCGCCTCCCGTGTCCTAGGACAGGGGCCAAACTATGGCTACACCTTC. V gene TRBV4-1 combines with J gene TRBJ1-2; TRBD1 agrees at 9 bases. Trimming cost V 11 bases and J 2 bases; bases outside gene matches: 15. Germline CDR1 is MGHRA and CDR2 is YSYEKL. The CDR3 runs to 16 residues.

The chain couples TRBV7-8 to TRBJ2-7; 14 bases map to TRBD2. CDR3 length equals 16 residues. Losses at the gene ends were 5 bases for V and 3 bases for J; bases not matched to a gene: 6. Germline values: CDR1 SGHVS, CDR2 FQNEAQ. This chain's CDR3 is CASSRGTSGSIYEQYF. The CDR3 bases are TGTGCCAGCAGCAGAGGGACTAGCGGGAGTATCTACGAGCAGTACTTC.

This clone came up a few times. DNA of the CDR3: TGTGCCGCAGGGGAGGGCTACGAGCAGTACTTC. It is translated as CAAGEGYEQYF. This chain links TRBV5-8 with TRBJ2-7; TRBD2 is a possible D gene (7 bases). The CDR3 is 11 amino acids. Trimming left V 10 bases short and J 3 bases short, with 11 bases between. Per germline, CDR1 SGHTS and CDR2 YDEGEE.

This clone occurred a few times. CDR3 sequence: CASSAPGQGLYQPQHF. In DNA form, the CDR3 reads TGTGCCAGTAGTGCTCCGGGACAGGGTCTTTATCAGCCCCAGCATTTT. The gene calls are TRBV19 and TRBJ1-5, with TRBD1 matching over 9 bases. CDR3 size: 16 residues. With V trimmed by 5 bases and J by 5 bases, 10 bases remained unmatched. Germline CDR1 and CDR2: LNHDA and SQIVND (reference sequence). Filled out from reference TRBV19 and TRBJ1-5, the complete variable domain reads DGGITQSPKYLFRKEGQNVTLSCEQNLNHDAMYWYRQDPGQGLRLIYYSQIVNDFQKGDIAEGYSVSREKKESFPLTVTSAQKNPTAFYLCASSAPGQGLYQPQHFGDGTRLSIL.

CDR3 region: CASSLMSQGTEAFF. The CDR3 DNA follows: TGTGCCAGCAGCTTGATGTCGCAGGGAACTGAAGCTTTCTTT. This chain links TRBV7-9 with TRBJ1-1, with D possibly matching TRBD1 (5 bases). Looked up from germline, CDR1 is SEHNR and CDR2 is FQNEAQ (reference sequence). V lost 3 bases, J lost 5 bases, and 13 bases lay in between. The CDR3 contains 14 residues.